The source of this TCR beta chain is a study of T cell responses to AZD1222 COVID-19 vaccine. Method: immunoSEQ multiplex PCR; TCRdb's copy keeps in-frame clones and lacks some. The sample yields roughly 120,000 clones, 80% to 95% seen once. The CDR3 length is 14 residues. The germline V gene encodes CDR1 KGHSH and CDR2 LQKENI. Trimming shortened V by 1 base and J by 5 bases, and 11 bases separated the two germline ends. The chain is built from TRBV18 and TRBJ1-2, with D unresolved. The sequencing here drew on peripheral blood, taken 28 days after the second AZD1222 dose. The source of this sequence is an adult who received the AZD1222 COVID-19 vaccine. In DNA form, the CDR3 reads TGTGCCAGCTCACCACAGACGGAGCGTTATGGCTACACCTTC. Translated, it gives CASSPQTERYGYTF.